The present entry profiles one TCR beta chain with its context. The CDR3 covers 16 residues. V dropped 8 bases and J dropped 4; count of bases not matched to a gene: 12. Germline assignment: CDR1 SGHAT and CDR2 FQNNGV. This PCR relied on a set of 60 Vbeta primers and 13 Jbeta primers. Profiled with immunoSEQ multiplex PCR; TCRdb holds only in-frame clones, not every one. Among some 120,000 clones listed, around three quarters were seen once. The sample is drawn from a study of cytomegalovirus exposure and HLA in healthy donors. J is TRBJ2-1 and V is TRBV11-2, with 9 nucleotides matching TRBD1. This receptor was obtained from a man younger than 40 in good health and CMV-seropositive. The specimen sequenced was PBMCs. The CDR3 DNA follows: TGTGCCAGCGGGTCGGATTCCGGGACAGGGTACAATGAGCAGTTCTTC. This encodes CASGSDSGTGYNEQFF.